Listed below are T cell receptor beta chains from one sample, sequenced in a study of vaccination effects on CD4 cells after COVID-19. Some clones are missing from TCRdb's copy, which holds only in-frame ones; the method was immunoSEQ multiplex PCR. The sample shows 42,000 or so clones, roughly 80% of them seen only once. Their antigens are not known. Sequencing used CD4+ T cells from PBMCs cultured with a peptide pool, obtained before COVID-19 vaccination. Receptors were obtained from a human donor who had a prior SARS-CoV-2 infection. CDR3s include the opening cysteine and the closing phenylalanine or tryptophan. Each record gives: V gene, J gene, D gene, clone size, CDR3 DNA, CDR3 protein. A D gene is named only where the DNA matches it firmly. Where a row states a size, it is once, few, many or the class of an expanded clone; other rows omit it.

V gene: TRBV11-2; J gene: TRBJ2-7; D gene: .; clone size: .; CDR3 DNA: TGTGCCAGCAGCTTAGAAGACCTACCGGACGAGCAGTACTTC; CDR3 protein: CASSLEDLPDEQYF
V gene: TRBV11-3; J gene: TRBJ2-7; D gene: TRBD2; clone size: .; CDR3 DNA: TGTGCCAGCAGGAGGACTAGCGGGAGTAACGAGCAGTACTTC; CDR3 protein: CASRRTSGSNEQYF
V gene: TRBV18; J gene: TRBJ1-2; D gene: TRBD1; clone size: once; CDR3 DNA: TGTGCCAGCTCACGCGACCTCCAGGGGGGCGATGGCTACACCTTC; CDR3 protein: CASSRDLQGGDGYTF
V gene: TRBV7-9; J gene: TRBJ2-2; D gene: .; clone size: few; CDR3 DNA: TGTGCCAGCAGCCAAGGGTTTAGAGCCGGGGAGCTGTTTTTT; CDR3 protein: CASSQGFRAGELFF
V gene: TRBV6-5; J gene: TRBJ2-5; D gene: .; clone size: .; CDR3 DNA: TGTGCCACACAAAATGTTGAGACCCAGTACTTC; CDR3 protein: CATQNVETQYF
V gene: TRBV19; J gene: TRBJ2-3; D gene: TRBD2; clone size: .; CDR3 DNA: TGTGCCAGTAGTATGGTAATAGCGGGAGCTTCCACAGATACGCAGTATTTT; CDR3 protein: CASSMVIAGASTDTQYF
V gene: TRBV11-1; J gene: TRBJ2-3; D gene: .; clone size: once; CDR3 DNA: TGTGCCAGCAGCTTATTTGGATTCACAGATACGCAGTATTTT; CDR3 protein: CASSLFGFTDTQYF
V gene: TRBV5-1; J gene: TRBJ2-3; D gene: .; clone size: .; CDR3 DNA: TGCGCCAGCAGCGGGCTGCCCGGGTCAGATACGCAGTATTTT; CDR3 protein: CASSGLPGSDTQYF
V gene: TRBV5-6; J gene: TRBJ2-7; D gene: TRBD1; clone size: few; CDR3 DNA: TGTGCCAGCAGCTTGGTATCGGCCAGGGGGATGCAGTACTTC; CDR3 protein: CASSLVSARGMQYF
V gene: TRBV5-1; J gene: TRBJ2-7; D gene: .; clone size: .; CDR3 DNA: TGCGCCAGCAGCTTGGCCGGGAGCCAGGGGGCCTACGAGCAGTACTTC; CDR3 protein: CASSLAGSQGAYEQYF
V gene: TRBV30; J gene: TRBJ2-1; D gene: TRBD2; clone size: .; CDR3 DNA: TGTGCCTGGAGTTCGCTAGCGGGAGCTTACAATGAGCAGTTCTTC; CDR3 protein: CAWSSLAGAYNEQFF
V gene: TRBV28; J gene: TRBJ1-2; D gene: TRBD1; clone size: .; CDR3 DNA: TGTGCCTCCCGGGTGGGACAGGATTATGGCTACACCTTC; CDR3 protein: CASRVGQDYGYTF
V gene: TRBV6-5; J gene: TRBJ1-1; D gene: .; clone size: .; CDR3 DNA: TGTGCCAGCAGTCCTCGGACAGACAGAAATGAAGCTTTCTTT; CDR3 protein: CASSPRTDRNEAFF
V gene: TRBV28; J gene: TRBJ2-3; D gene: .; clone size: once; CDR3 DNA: TGTGCCAGCAGCCATGGGGGGACAAATGCAGATACGCAGTATTTT; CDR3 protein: CASSHGGTNADTQYF
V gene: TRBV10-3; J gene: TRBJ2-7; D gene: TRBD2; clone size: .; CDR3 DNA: TGTGCCATCAGCACTAGCGGGATGGGAGAGCAGTACTTC; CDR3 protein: CAISTSGMGEQYF
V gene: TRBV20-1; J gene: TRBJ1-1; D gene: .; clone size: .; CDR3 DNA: TGCAGTGCTAGTAGGACAGACACTGAAGCTTTCTTT; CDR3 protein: CSASRTDTEAFF
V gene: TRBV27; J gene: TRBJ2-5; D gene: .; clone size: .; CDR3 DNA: TGTGCCCCGGGCGCTGGGATCCAAGAGACCCAGTACTTC; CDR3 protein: CAPGAGIQETQYF
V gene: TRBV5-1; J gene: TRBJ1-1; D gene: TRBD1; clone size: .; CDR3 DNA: TGCGCCAGCAACCAACAGGGGGCGGGCACTGAAGCTTTCTTT; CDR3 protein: CASNQQGAGTEAFF
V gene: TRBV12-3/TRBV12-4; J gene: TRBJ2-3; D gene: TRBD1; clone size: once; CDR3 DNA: TGTGCCAGCAGCGACAGGGCCTCAGATACGCAGTATTTT; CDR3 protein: CASSDRASDTQYF
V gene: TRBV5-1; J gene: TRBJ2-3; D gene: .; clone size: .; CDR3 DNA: TGCGCCAGCAGCCCCGGGACATCCTCCGATACGCAGTATTTT; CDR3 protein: CASSPGTSSDTQYF
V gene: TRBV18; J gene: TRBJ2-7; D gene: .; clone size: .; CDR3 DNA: TGTGCCAGCTCACCAGTGGGGGCTGGTTTTTACGAGCAGTACTTC; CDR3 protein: CASSPVGAGFYEQYF
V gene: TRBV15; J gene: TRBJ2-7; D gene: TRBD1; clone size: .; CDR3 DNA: TGTGCCACCAGCAGAGATGAACAACAGGGGATTTCCTACGAGCAGTACTTC; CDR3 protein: CATSRDEQQGISYEQYF
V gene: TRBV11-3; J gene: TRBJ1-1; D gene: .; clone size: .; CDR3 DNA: TGTGCCAGCAGCTTTGGGGGGATGAACACTGAAGCTTTCTTT; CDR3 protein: CASSFGGMNTEAFF
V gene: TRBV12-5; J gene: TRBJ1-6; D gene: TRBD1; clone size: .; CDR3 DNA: TGTGCTAGTGGTAACAGGGGTTTTTCACCCCTCCACTTT; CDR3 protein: CASGNRGFSPLHF
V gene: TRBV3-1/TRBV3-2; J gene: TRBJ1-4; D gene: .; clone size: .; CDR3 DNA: TGTGCCAGCAGCTCCTGGACCAGAGGTAATGAAAAACTGTTTTTT; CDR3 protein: CASSSWTRGNEKLFF
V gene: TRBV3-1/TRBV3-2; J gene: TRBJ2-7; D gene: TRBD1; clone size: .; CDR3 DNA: TGTGCCAGCAGCCAGCTACAGGGGGCGCTTCTCGAGCAGTACTTC; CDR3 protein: CASSQLQGALLEQYF
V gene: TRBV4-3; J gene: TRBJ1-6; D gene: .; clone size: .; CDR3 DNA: TGCGCCAGCAGCAAACTAGCAGGTTCACCCCTCCACTTT; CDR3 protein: CASSKLAGSPLHF
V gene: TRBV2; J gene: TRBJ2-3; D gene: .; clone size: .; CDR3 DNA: TGTGCCAGCACCCGGGCGACCTTTGTAGATACGCAGTATTTT; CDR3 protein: CASTRATFVDTQYF
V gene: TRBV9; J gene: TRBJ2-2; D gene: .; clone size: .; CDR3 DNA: TGTGCCAGCAGCGTCCTCGCAGGCCCGAACACCGGGGAGCTGTTTTTT; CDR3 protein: CASSVLAGPNTGELFF
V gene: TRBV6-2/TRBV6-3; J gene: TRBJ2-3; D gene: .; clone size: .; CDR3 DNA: TGTGCCAGCAGTTACTATCCAGGACAGCCTACTTATGGTACGCAGTATTTT; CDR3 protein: CASSYYPGQPTYGTQYF
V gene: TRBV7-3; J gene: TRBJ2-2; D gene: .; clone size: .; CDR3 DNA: TGTGCCAGCAGCTTAAAGGGCGGGGAGCTGTTTTTT; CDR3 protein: CASSLKGGELFF
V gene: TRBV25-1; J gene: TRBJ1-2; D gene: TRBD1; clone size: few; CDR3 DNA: TGTGCCAGCAGCAGGGGACAGGCCGACTATGGCTACACCTTC; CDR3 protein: CASSRGQADYGYTF
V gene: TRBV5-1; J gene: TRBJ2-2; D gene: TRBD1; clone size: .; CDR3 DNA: TGCGCCAGCAGCTTGGGGACAGGGGATTTGGGGGAGCTGTTTTTT; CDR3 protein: CASSLGTGDLGELFF
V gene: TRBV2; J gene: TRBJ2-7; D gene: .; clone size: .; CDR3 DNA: TGTGCCAGCAGTGCCGGGACTTATAACTACGAGCAGTACTTC; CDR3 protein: CASSAGTYNYEQYF
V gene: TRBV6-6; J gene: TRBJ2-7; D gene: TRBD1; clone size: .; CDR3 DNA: TGTGCCAGCAGTTACGGCAGGGGGCCCTACGAGCAGTACTTC; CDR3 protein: CASSYGRGPYEQYF
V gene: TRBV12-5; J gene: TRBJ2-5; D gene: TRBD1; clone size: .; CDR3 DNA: TGTGCTAGTGGTTTGGCCGACAGGGGGATCGGGACCCAGTACTTC; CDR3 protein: CASGLADRGIGTQYF
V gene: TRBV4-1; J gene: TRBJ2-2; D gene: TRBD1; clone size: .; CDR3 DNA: TGCGCCAGCAGCGGGACAGTGAACACCGGGGAGCTGTTTTTT; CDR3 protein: CASSGTVNTGELFF
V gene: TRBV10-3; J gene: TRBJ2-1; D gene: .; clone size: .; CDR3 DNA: TGTGCCATCAGTGACCCCCGTTTCTGGGGGAGTACAGGCAATGAGCAGTTCTTC; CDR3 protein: CAISDPRFWGSTGNEQFF
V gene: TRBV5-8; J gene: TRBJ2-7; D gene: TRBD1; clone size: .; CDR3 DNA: TGTGCCAGCAGCTGGGGGACAGGGGGCGTCTACGAGCAGTACTTC; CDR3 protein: CASSWGTGGVYEQYF
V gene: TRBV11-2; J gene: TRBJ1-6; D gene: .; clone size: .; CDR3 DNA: TGTGCCAGCAGCTTAGTGGCAGGGGCATCACCCCTCCACTTT; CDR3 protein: CASSLVAGASPLHF
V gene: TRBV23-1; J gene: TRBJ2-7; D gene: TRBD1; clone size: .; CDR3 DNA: TGCGCCAGCAGACCCGCTTACAGGGGTGGGTACGAGCAGTACTTC; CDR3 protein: CASRPAYRGGYEQYF
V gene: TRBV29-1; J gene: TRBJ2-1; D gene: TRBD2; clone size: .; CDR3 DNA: TGCAGCGTTTCATCCCTTAGCGGGAGTCTGGGTGAGCAGTTCTTC; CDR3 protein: CSVSSLSGSLGEQFF
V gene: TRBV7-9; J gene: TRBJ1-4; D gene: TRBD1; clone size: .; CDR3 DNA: TGTGCCAGCAGCGCAAACAGGGGTCGGTTTGAAAAACTGTTTTTT; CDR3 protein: CASSANRGRFEKLFF
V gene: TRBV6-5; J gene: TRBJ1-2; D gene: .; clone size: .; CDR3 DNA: TGTGCCACCACTTTCGCCGGGGGGGGAAACTATGGCTACACCTTC; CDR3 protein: CATTFAGGGNYGYTF
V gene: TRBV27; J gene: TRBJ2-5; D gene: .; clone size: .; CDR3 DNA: TGTGCCAGCAGTTACGTGGGGTCACAAGAGACCCAGTACTTC; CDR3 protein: CASSYVGSQETQYF
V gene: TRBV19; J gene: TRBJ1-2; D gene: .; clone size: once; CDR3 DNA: TGTGCCAGTAGATCACAGGGTTTACATGGCTACACCTTC; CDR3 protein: CASRSQGLHGYTF